Described below is a single TCR beta chain sequence and its context. This record belongs to a study of blood T cell repertoires in COVID-19. On the study more broadly: Donors in the United States, Italy and Spain gave samples during acute or convalescent COVID-19. The cDNA or gDNA used as material had been derived from T cells, B-cell-depleted T cells, or PBMCs.

Study processing details: Scientists estimated how many nucleated cells there were by amplifying reference gene primers. Libraries were prepared by immunoSEQ multiplex PCR; TCRdb keeps only in-frame clonotypes and omits some of them. V and J calls and clone size come straight from that table; D and trimming were deduced from the DNA. This table holds over 90,000 clones, about 90% found once. Trimming stripped 4 bases from V and 1 base from J, with 9 bases between. The CDR3 consists of 14 residues. The V gene's germline CDR1 is LNHNV and CDR2 YYDKDF (reference sequence). The sequence was obtained from a human donor in a cohort sampled during active COVID-19. Sequences were obtained from peripheral blood. V gene TRBV15 combines with J gene TRBJ2-3, with TRBD1 as a possible D gene (6 bases). For the CDR3, the DNA is TGTGCCACCAGCAACAGACAGGGCACAGATACGCAGTATTTT. Translated, it gives CATSNRQGTDTQYF.